The 10 T cell receptor beta chains reported below all come from one sample, sequenced in a study of PD-1 blockade in classical Hodgkin lymphoma. Documented time point: cycle 4 day 1 (C4D1), after about 6 weeks of nivolumab. All trial patients relapsed after autologous stem cell transplantation. Thawed PBMCs were subjected to magnetic negative selection, which yielded isolated CD8+ T cells. Measured with immunoSEQ multiplex PCR; TCRdb has only the in-frame clones, and not every one. This table has some 20,000 clones, 88% appearing once. The sample consisted of CD8+ T cells from blood, taken before the fourth cycle of nivolumab. Receptor source: a human donor with classical Hodgkin lymphoma.

The chain couples TRBV9 to TRBJ2-7, with D possibly TRBD2 on 5 matching bases. The ends were cut back, 0 bases at V and 5 bases at J, with 9 bases in the middle. Germline V gene sequence: CDR1 SGDLS, CDR2 YYNGEE. The CDR3 totals 13 residues. CDR3 in amino acids: CASSVGGKDEQYF. In DNA form, the CDR3 reads TGTGCCAGCAGCGTAGGAGGGAAGGACGAGCAGTACTTC.

The chain carries TRBV9 and TRBJ2-3; D is ambiguous. Trimming left V 0 bases short and J 4 bases short, with 9 bases between. Looked up from germline, CDR1 is SGDLS and CDR2 is YYNGEE. The CDR3 is 14 amino acids. CDR3 residues: CASSVDGRPDTQYF. CDR3 DNA sequence: TGTGCCAGCAGCGTAGATGGCAGGCCAGATACGCAGTATTTT.

This chain connects TRBV2 to TRBJ2-2; maybe TRBD2 (6 bases). The V end lost 7 bases, the J end lost 8 bases, and 17 bases lay between the germline ends. The CDR3 is made up of 14 amino acids. Germline CDR1 is SNHLY and CDR2 is FYNNEI. The CDR3 is CASIGGERAGELFF. The CDR3 nucleotides are TGTGCCAGCATAGGCGGGGAGAGGGCAGGGGAGCTGTTTTTT.

This rearrangement joins TRBV4-2 to TRBJ2-7; 14 bases fit TRBD2. The CDR3 spans 16 residues. Per the germline V gene, CDR1 is LGHNA and CDR2 is YNFKEQ. After removal of 0 bases from V and 3 bases from J, the junction contained 1 base not matched to a gene. CDR3 region: CASSQEGTSGSYEQYF. DNA for the CDR3: TGTGCCAGCAGCCAAGAAGGGACTAGCGGGAGCTACGAGCAGTACTTC.

The V call is TRBV7-9, the J call TRBJ2-5; a weak D match, TRBD1 (6 bases). Gene TRBJ2-7 matches the end of the DNA better, so the J call may be wrong. Looked up from germline, CDR1 is SEHNR and CDR2 is FQNEAQ (reference sequence). This CDR3 comprises 16 residues. CDR3 protein: CASSSTDRSSSYEQYF. In DNA form, the CDR3 reads TGTGCCAGCAGCTCTACTGACAGGAGCTCCTCCTACGAGCAGTACTTC.

The chain joins TRBV19 to TRBJ1-5, with D unresolved. This CDR3 spans 13 amino acids. V was cut by 6 bases and J by 6 bases, with 12 bases left in between. Germline V CDR1 and CDR2: LNHDA, SQIVND (reference sequence). The CDR3 region has the DNA TGTGCCAGTAGCCCGATTGACCTTCAGCCCCAGCATTTT. Residues: CASSPIDLQPQHF.

The chain joins TRBV19 to TRBJ2-5; D gene ambiguous. In germline, CDR1 is LNHDA, CDR2 SQIVND (reference sequence). CDR3 length: 14 residues. V lost 3 bases and J lost 4, with 12 bases in between. This CDR3 reads CASSIFGRVETQYF. The CDR3 coding sequence is TGTGCCAGTAGTATTTTCGGTAGGGTAGAGACCCAGTACTTC. Filled out from reference TRBV19 and TRBJ2-5, the complete variable domain reads DGGITQSPKYLFRKEGQNVTLSCEQNLNHDAMYWYRQDPGQGLRLIYYSQIVNDFQKGDIAEGYSVSREKKESFPLTVTSAQKNPTAFYLCASSIFGRVETQYFGPGTRLLVL.

The chain carries TRBV28 and TRBJ1-5; D may be TRBD1 (5 bases). Germline values: CDR1 MDHEN, CDR2 SYDVKM. V gave up 2 bases and J gave up 7 bases, with 12 bases separating them. The CDR3 is 14 amino acids. CDR3 residues: CASSLPDRGQPQHF. The CDR3 DNA sequence: TGTGCCAGCAGTTTACCCGACAGAGGACAGCCCCAGCATTTT.

J is TRBJ2-5 and V is TRBV9, with 7 bases lining up with TRBD1. This CDR3 region has 13 residues. Unmatched junction bases numbered 4, after V lost 5 bases and J lost 3 bases. Germline V gene sequence: CDR1 SGDLS, CDR2 YYNGEE. CDR3 sequence (DNA): TGTGCCAGCAGTGGGGACAGAGAAGAGACCCAGTACTTC. Translation: CASSGDREETQYF.

This chain joins TRBV7-9 and TRBJ2-7, with D hard to call. Germline lookup yields CDR1 SEHNR and CDR2 FQNEAQ (reference sequence). The V end lost 5 bases, the J end lost 2 bases, and 10 bases lay between the germline ends. This CDR3 has 13 residues. In nucleotides, the CDR3 is TGTGCCAGCAGCCTTACCCTAACCTACGAGCAGTACTTC. This sequence encodes CASSLTLTYEQYF. The variable domain in full, with the rest retrieved from reference TRBV7-9 and TRBJ2-7, is DTGVSQNPRHKITKRGQNVTFRCDPISEHNRLYWYRQTLGQGPEFLTYFQNEAQLEKSRLLSDRFSAERPKGSFSTLEIQRTEQGDSAMYLCASSLTLTYEQYFGPGTRLTVT.